Following are 3 T cell receptor beta chains from one sample sequenced in a study of blood T cell repertoires in COVID-19. The assay was immunoSEQ multiplex PCR, and TCRdb's table has in-frame clones only and misses some. There are approximately 230,000 clones in the sample; just over 85% occur only once, and over 1.3% lies in the top ten. Sample: peripheral blood. These receptors all stem from a man older than 75 with acute or convalescent COVID-19.

The V gene is TRBV12-3 or TRBV12-4, the J gene TRBJ2-5, with D tentatively TRBD2 (5 bases). Trimming pared 5 bases from V and 7 bases from J, leaving 14 bases between. This CDR3 has 13 residues. The CDR3 is CASSLEGAGTQYF. CDR3 in DNA: TGTGCCAGCAGTCTCGAGGGTGCAGGGACCCAGTACTTC.

The V gene is TRBV12-3 or TRBV12-4, the J gene TRBJ2-1, with TRBD1 matching over 7 bases. The J segment lost 5 bases and the V segment lost 8 bases, leaving 6 bases of the junction unmatched. CDR3 length: 13 amino acids. The CDR3 DNA sequence: TGTGCCAGCTCATGGACAGGAGACAATGAGCAGTTCTTC. Translating gives CASSWTGDNEQFF.

The chain uses TRBV19 and TRBJ1-2, with a tentative D call TRBD1 (6 bases). CDR3 length equals 13 residues. Germline V CDR1 and CDR2: LNHDA, SQIVND (reference sequence). The V end lost 3 bases, the J end lost 6 bases, and 11 bases lay between the germline ends. The CDR3 loop is CASSIGGPNGYTF. The CDR3 DNA reads as TGTGCCAGTAGTATCGGGGGGCCGAATGGCTACACCTTC.